The clone carrying this T cell receptor (beta chain) was detected many times. Its antigen is not identified. The data derive from a study of neurological immune-mediated disorders. Study conclusions and caveats: The authors found no clinical or MRI feature associated with the multiple sclerosis repertoire cluster.

PBMCs stored at -80 C, numbering 2 million, were the origin of the unsorted libraries. CDR3 length: 12 residues. The V end lost 5 bases, the J end lost 3 bases, and 7 bases lay between the germline ends. CDR1 is SGHRS and CDR2 is YFSETQ in the germline V gene. Using its own MiXCR run on the 5' RACE reads, TCRdb lists one record per CDR3 protein. The repertoire holds about 46,000 distinct CDR3 sequences, with just over 3% as singletons. The source is a woman between 50 and 59 years old with multiple sclerosis. The chain employs TRBV5-1 and TRBJ2-3; no firm D call. Specimen: PBMCs. This chain's CDR3 is CASSVATDTQYF. The CDR3 DNA reads as TGCGCCAGCAGTGTTGCGACAGATACGCAGTATTTT.